This T cell receptor beta chain was sequenced during a study of patients and donors after allogeneic stem cell transplantation (dated by TCRdb to about 2020). Receptor libraries were prepared by RT-PCR. The sequencer listed for this sample is NextSeq 550. The public reads were reanalyzed by TCRdb: fastp trimming at Q25, MiXCR alignment, in-frame beta chains only. Rows with a matching CDR3 protein are joined into one entry that keeps the most common DNA and genes. This sample is represented by roughly 880,000 distinct CDR3 sequences; under 20% of them were singletons. The top ten constitute roughly 6.4% of the sample. Concerning this clonotype: Its antigen has not been determined. Per-base quality was not reported, and no clone a single base away is much larger than it.

The sequence derives from a human donor who was either an allogeneic HSCT recipient or a stem cell or donor lymphocyte infusion donor (not recorded which). It is not recorded whose cells these are; they may come from a transplant donor. The specimen sequenced was blood, either unsorted or a sorted T cell fraction (not recorded which).

The base sequence is TGTGCCAGCACCCTTCACGTCCGGCGGGATTTCTACAATGAGCAGTTCTTC. Translated, it gives CASTLHVRRDFYNEQFF. The sequence is built from TRBV27 and TRBJ2-1; perhaps TRBD2 is the D gene, with 6 bases matching. The CDR3 contains 17 residues, cysteine and phenylalanine counted. Only CDR3 DNA is held: 51 bases, read in frame from base 1. Per the germline V gene (reference sequence), MNHEY is the CDR1 and SMNVEV is the CDR2. The junction shows trimming of 7 bases on V and 3 bases on J, plus 22 bases between the germline ends.